Below are 12 T cell receptor beta chains sequenced from a single sample in a study of graft-versus-host responses after intestinal transplantation. Only in-frame clones appear in the TCRdb table, and some are missing; sequencing was by immunoSEQ multiplex PCR. The data contain roughly 20,000 clones, more than 40% of them singletons. Material: alloreactive CD4+ T cells from a mixed lymphocyte reaction culture, obtained before intestinal transplant. The sample's subset: CFSE-low proliferating T cells sorted from roughly 6-day pre-transplant mixed lymphocyte reaction (GvH or HvG direction). Receptors originate from a human patient who received an intestinal transplant.

This clone is categorized as medium-sized. V and J are TRBV6-1 and TRBJ1-5, with 8 nucleotides matching TRBD1. Germline-derived CDR1 and CDR2 are MNHNS and SASEGT. V shed 7 bases and J 6 bases; nucleotides not matched to a gene: 5. CDR3 length: 13 amino acids. CDR3 coding DNA: TGTGCCAGCAAAGGACAGGGCGGTCAGCCCCAGCATTTT. Protein: CASKGQGGQPQHF.

V gene TRBV7-9 combines with J gene TRBJ1-1, with 9 bases that match TRBD1. The V and J ends lost 5 bases and 11 bases, in that order; junction bases with no gene match: 12. CDR1 is SEHNR and CDR2 is FQNEAQ in the germline V gene (reference sequence). This CDR3 spans 14 amino acids. The chain's CDR3 is CASSPGTGYERAFF. In DNA form, the CDR3 reads TGTGCCAGCAGCCCCGGGACAGGGTACGAGAGGGCTTTCTTT.

The chain couples TRBV5-4 to TRBJ2-2; D gene uncertain. Trimming pared 4 bases from V and 7 bases from J, leaving 8 bases between. This CDR3 contains 12 residues. Germline CDR1 is SGHNT and CDR2 is YYREEE (reference sequence). This chain's CDR3 is CASSPTGGELFF. CDR3 bases: TGTGCCAGCAGCCCCACGGGCGGGGAGCTGTTTTTT. Full variable domain (outside the CDR3, taken from reference TRBV5-4 and TRBJ2-2): ETGVTQSPTHLIKTRGQQVTLRCSSQSGHNTVSWYQQALGQGPQFIFQYYREEENGRGNFPPRFSGLQFPNYSSELNVNALELDDSALYLCASSPTGGELFFGEGSRLTVL.

V gene TRBV20-1 combines with J gene TRBJ2-7; D is perhaps TRBD2 (6 bases). CDR3 length: 11 residues. In germline, CDR1 is DFQATT, CDR2 SNEGSKA (reference sequence). With 6 bases removed from V and 4 bases from J, the gap between germline ends came to 10 bases. CDR3 amino acids: CSALAGYEQYF. In DNA form, the CDR3 reads TGCAGTGCACTAGCAGGGTACGAGCAGTACTTC.

This clone turned up a few times. This chain connects TRBV2 to TRBJ2-1; 12 bases fit TRBD2. V lost 7 bases to trimming and J lost 6 bases; unmatched junction nucleotides: 13. Germline V CDR1 and CDR2: SNHLY, FYNNEI. CDR3 size: 17 residues. CDR3 in amino acids: CASNRLAGVQITNEQFF. The CDR3 DNA is TGTGCCAGCAACCGACTAGCGGGGGTACAAATAACCAATGAGCAGTTCTTC.

The sample holds a few counts of this clone. The genes are TRBV19 and TRBJ1-2, with 7 bases lining up with TRBD1. V dropped 6 bases and J dropped 5; count of bases not matched to a gene: 3. The CDR3 runs to 12 residues. Per germline, CDR1 LNHDA and CDR2 SQIVND (reference sequence). CDR3 loop: CASSDRAYGYTF. The CDR3 DNA follows: TGTGCCAGTAGCGACAGGGCTTATGGCTACACCTTC.

V usage is TRBV2 and J usage is TRBJ2-2, with TRBD1 matching 9 bases. The germline gives CDR1 SNHLY, CDR2 FYNNEI. Trimming at V came to 7 bases and at J to 4 bases, leaving 13 bases not matched to a gene. This CDR3 region has 17 residues. The CDR3 DNA reads TGTGCCAGCATCCCCTGGGAGACAGGGGGGATCACCGGGGAGCTGTTTTTT. It yields the protein CASIPWETGGITGELFF.

The chain couples TRBV2 to TRBJ2-3; 9 positions match TRBD2. Germline trimming cut 6 bases from V and 5 bases from J; bases unmatched to any gene: 6. Germline CDR1 and CDR2: SNHLY and FYNNEI. The length of the CDR3 is 14 residues. The CDR3 loop reads CASRWAGGQDTQYF. CDR3 DNA: TGTGCCAGCAGATGGGCGGGGGGGCAAGATACGCAGTATTTT.

This clone is medium-sized (0.01 to 0.1%). V is TRBV5-1 and J is TRBJ2-1; 7 positions match TRBD1. Per germline, CDR1 SGHRS and CDR2 YFSETQ. The ends lost 2 bases at V and 8 bases at J; junction bases unmatched: 7. The CDR3 spans 14 residues. The CDR3 nucleotides read TGCGCCAGCAGCTTAGAGTTAGGGGGCGATGAGCAGTTCTTC. Its protein is CASSLELGGDEQFF.

This clone was found a few times. The chain carries TRBV6-1 and TRBJ1-2; 8 nucleotides line up with TRBD1. The ends lost 6 bases at V and 2 bases at J; junction bases unmatched: 8. The CDR3 covers 15 residues. Germline V gives CDR1 MNHNS, CDR2 SASEGT. The CDR3 protein is CASSSGTGRNYGYTF. The DNA for the CDR3 is TGTGCCAGCAGCTCCGGGACAGGAAGAAACTATGGCTACACCTTC.

This clone was seen only a few times. The chain recombines TRBV5-1 with TRBJ1-1; D is unclear. V was pared by 3 bases and J by 0 bases, with 3 bases between. The CDR3 covers 12 residues. Germline CDR1 is SGHRS and CDR2 is YFSETQ. The CDR3: CASSYMNTEAFF. The CDR3 DNA sequence: TGCGCCAGCAGCTATATGAACACTGAAGCTTTCTTT.

This clone was recorded a few times. The genes are TRBV5-6 and TRBJ1-2, with TRBD1 matching 9 bases. Germline-derived CDR1 and CDR2 are SGHDT and YYEEEE. The CDR3 runs 14 residues. After removal of 4 bases from V and 2 bases from J, the junction contained 3 bases not matched to a gene. CDR3 sequence: CASSLQGANYGYTF. Written as DNA, the CDR3 is TGTGCCAGCAGCCTACAGGGGGCGAACTATGGCTACACCTTC.